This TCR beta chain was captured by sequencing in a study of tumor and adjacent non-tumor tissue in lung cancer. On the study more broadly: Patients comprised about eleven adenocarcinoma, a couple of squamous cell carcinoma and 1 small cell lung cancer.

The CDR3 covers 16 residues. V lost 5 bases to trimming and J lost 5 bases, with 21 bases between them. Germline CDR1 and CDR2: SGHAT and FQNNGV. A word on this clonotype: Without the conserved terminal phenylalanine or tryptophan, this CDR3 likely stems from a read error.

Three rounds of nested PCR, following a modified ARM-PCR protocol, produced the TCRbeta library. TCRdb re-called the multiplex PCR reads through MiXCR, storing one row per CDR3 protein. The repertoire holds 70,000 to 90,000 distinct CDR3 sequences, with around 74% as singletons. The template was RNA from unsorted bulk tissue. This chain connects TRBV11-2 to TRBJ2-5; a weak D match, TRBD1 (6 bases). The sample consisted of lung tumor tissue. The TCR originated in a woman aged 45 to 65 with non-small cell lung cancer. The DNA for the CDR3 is TGTGCCAGCAGCCCCCTCTTGGGGACCCAGGGGGAGACCCAGTACTTA. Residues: CASSPLLGTQGETQYL.